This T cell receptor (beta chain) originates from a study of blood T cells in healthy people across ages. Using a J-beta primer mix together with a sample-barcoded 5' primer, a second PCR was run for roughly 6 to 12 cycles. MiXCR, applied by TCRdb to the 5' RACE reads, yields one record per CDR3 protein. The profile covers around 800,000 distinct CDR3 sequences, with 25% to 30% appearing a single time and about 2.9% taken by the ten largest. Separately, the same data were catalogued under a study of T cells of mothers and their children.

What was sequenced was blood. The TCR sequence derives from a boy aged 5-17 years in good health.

CDR3 residues: CASSLWADWLFF. The DNA for the CDR3 is TGTGCCAGCAGTTTATGGGCGGACTGGCTGTTTTTT. The chain has TRBV28 and TRBJ2-2; maybe TRBD2 (5 bases). V was shortened by 0 bases and J by 13 bases, with 9 bases between the two germline ends. CDR3 length: 12 amino acids. Germline V gives CDR1 MDHEN, CDR2 SYDVKM.